This is a list of T cell receptor beta chains from one sample in a study of T cells in Graves' hyperthyroidism and ophthalmopathy. Via MiXCR, TCRdb re-called the multiplex PCR reads, giving one row per CDR3 protein. The data hold around 350,000 distinct CDR3 sequences, with about 16% observed a single time. Sequencing used blood. The receptors were sampled from a woman in her fifties or sixties with Graves' ophthalmopathy. CDR3s include the opening cysteine and the closing phenylalanine or tryptophan. Fields, in order: CDR3 protein, CDR3 DNA, V gene, J gene, clone size, D gene. A D gene is named only where the DNA matches it firmly. Size is omitted from some rows. Given values are once, few, many or a class for expanded clones.

CASSPPSLGLTDTQYF	TGTGCCAGCAGTCCCCCCAGCCTGGGCCTCACAGATACGCAGTATTTT	TRBV12-3/TRBV12-4	TRBJ2-3	many	.
CASQQGELSYGYTF	TGTGCCAGCCAACAGGGGGAGCTTAGCTATGGCTACACCTTC	TRBV28	TRBJ1-2	few	TRBD1
CSARDDRAGFYEQYF	TGCAGTGCTAGAGATGACAGAGCAGGGTTCTACGAGCAGTACTTC	TRBV20-1	TRBJ2-7	many	.
CASSELPIAGGETQYF	TGTGCCAGCAGTGAACTGCCCATAGCGGGGGGAGAGACCCAGTACTTC	TRBV2	TRBJ2-5	many	TRBD2
CASAGTRGVKNIQYF	TGTGCCAGCGCAGGGACAAGGGGTGTCAAAAACATTCAGTACTTC	TRBV19	TRBJ2-4	few	.
CASSEPGLRGEQYF	TGTGCCAGCAGTGAACCGGGACTACGCGGCGAGCAGTACTTC	TRBV6-1	TRBJ2-7	.	TRBD2
CSARDPSGRGANTGELFF	TGCAGTGCTAGAGACCCCAGCGGGAGGGGCGCGAACACCGGGGAGCTGTTTTTT	TRBV20-1	TRBJ2-2	.	TRBD2
CASSQPGEPLAYEQYF	TGCGCCAGCAGCCAACCCGGGGAGCCCCTGGCATACGAGCAGTACTTC	TRBV4-1	TRBJ2-7	.	.
CASSFIGDFAPYEQYF	TGTGCCAGTAGCTTTATTGGGGACTTCGCCCCCTACGAGCAGTACTTC	TRBV19	TRBJ2-7	few	.
CSARPTGQGKYTGELFF	TGCAGTGCTAGACCCACTGGACAGGGGAAGTACACCGGGGAGCTGTTTTTT	TRBV20-1	TRBJ2-2	.	TRBD1
CASSPGDNNEQFF	TGTGCCAGCAGCCCGGGGGACAACAATGAGCAGTTCTTC	TRBV9	TRBJ2-1	few	.
CSADPGLAETTDTQYF	TGCAGTGCTGACCCGGGACTAGCGGAGACCACAGATACGCAGTATTTT	TRBV20-1	TRBJ2-3	many	TRBD2
CASSQGLAGAMYEQYF	TGTGCCAGCAGCCAAGGACTAGCGGGAGCTATGTACGAGCAGTACTTC	TRBV3-1	TRBJ2-7	many	TRBD2
CASSQDRAGLGNQETQYF	TGCGCCAGCAGCCAAGATAGGGCGGGGTTAGGCAACCAAGAGACCCAGTACTTC	TRBV4-1	TRBJ2-5	.	.
CSARGASGSSYNEQFF	TGCAGTGCTAGAGGGGCTAGCGGGAGTTCATACAATGAGCAGTTCTTC	TRBV20-1	TRBJ2-1	.	TRBD2
CATARGGMGTDTDTQYF	TGTGCCACCGCCCGAGGGGGCATGGGGACGGACACAGATACGCAGTATTTT	TRBV24-1	TRBJ2-3	many	TRBD1